Sequencing of this T cell receptor beta chain was carried out in a study of human T cells and chemical hapten exposure. Across the whole study: DPC 0.01% went on the upper back by patch test, with reading at 6 days.

This clonotype was detected a few times. CDR3 length equals 15 residues. V dropped 5 bases and J dropped 3; count of bases not matched to a gene: 5. Per the germline V gene, CDR1 is LGHDT and CDR2 is YNNKEL (reference sequence). TCRdb reanalysed the RACE reads using MiXCR and keeps one entry per CDR3 protein. Among approximately 82,000 distinct CDR3 sequences listed, under 12% were seen once. As to time point: patch test 1, 2 weeks after DPC sensitization. Regarding treatment: therapeutic diphenylcyclopropenone sensitization with weekly scalp DPC. Participating donors were patients with alopecia, aged 18 to 70 years, considered appropriate candidates for DPC.

This rearrangement joins TRBV3-1 to TRBJ2-1, with 9 nucleotides matching TRBD2. This sample comprised whole blood, obtained in connection with sensitization to the hapten diphenylcyclopropenone (DPC). This receptor was taken from a man aged 35-49 years with alopecia areata. Some clones in this sample may be carry-over from other donors' samples. CDR3 DNA: TGTGCCAGCAGCGTAGCGGGGGAGGACTACAATGAGCAGTTCTTC. Its translation: CASSVAGEDYNEQFF.